This T cell receptor beta chain emerged from a study of shared clonotypes between healthy human individuals. Study-wide background: Researchers drew samples from a couple of women and a few men aged 18 to 49.

From germline, CDR1 is GTSNPN and CDR2 SVGIG (reference sequence). V dropped 7 bases and J dropped 2 bases, with 14 bases sitting between them. The CDR3 extends over 14 amino acids. The table came from immunoSEQ multiplex PCR; TCRdb's copy has only in-frame clones and leaves some out. The sample records roughly 1 million clones, about 77% being singletons. This clone showed up just a few times. The sequencing sample was made of memory CD4+ T cells sorted from blood. Subset denoted: CD45RA-negative fraction. This rearrangement joins TRBV30 to TRBJ2-2; possible D gene TRBD2, 6 bases. This TCR derives from a man between 18 and 35 years old in good health. DNA for the CDR3: TGTGCCTCAAAATCGGACTATAACACCGGGGAGCTGTTTTTT. Encoded protein: CASKSDYNTGELFF.